This T cell receptor (beta chain) was observed in a study of cytomegalovirus exposure and HLA in healthy donors. Turning to this clone: Its target is unknown.

13 Jbeta primers and 60 Vbeta primers were used for the PCR. The repertoire was sequenced with immunoSEQ multiplex PCR; TCRdb's copy has only in-frame clones and lacks some. The sample table sets out 25,000 to 30,000 clones. Study-level findings and limits: Usually a TCR sequence was rare, but some public TCRs were found in many donors. An assumption of roughly uniform sequencing depth across donors underlay the presence/absence analyses. Reports state that TCR beta sequences accurately predicted most subjects' HLA-A and HLA-B alleles.

Per the germline V gene, CDR1 is MDHEN and CDR2 is SYDVKM. Between the trimmed V and J ends, which lost 8 bases and 4 bases, there was a span of 16 bases. The CDR3 loop spans 14 amino acids. The sequence came from a man aged 30 to 39 in good health and CMV-seronegative. Sequenced input: PBMCs. The V and J genes are TRBV28 and TRBJ2-3; weak D call: TRBD1 (5 bases). The CDR3 loop is CASQSGQWSDTQYF. DNA of the CDR3: TGTGCCAGCCAGTCTGGACAATGGTCAGATACGCAGTATTTT. Full variable domain (outside the CDR3, taken from reference TRBV28 and TRBJ2-3): DVKVTQSSRYLVKRTGEKVFLECVQDMDHENMFWYRQDPGLGLRLIYFSYDVKMKEKGDIPEGYSVSREKKERFSLILESASTNQTSMYLCASQSGQWSDTQYFGPGTRLTVL.